This T cell receptor (beta chain) was sequenced in a study of cytomegalovirus exposure and HLA in healthy donors. This clone appeared a few times. The antigen remains undetermined. It was with 60 Vbeta and 13 Jbeta primers that the PCR ran. The data were produced by immunoSEQ multiplex PCR, yet TCRdb's version contains in-frame clones alone and is incomplete. The sample holds roughly 100,000 clones, 65% to 80% seen once. Points from the study as a whole: Most TCR sequences showed up rarely, but some public TCRs showed up in many donors.

The receptor's source is a woman in her fifties or sixties in good health and CMV-seropositive. Sequencing was carried out using PBMCs.

The CDR3 nucleotides read TGCGCCAGCAGCTTGGGGTCTAGCTCCTACAATGAGCAGTTCTTC. This codes for CASSLGSSSYNEQFF. This sequence joins TRBV5-1 and TRBJ2-1; unclear D gene. The V gene's germline CDR1 is SGHRS and CDR2 YFSETQ. The CDR3 length is 15 residues. Trimming cost V 0 bases and J 0 bases, with 7 bases left between them.